This TCR beta chain came from a study of T cell repertoires in cytomegalovirus infection. Regarding this clonotype: Its antigen is unknown.

TCRdb used MiXCR to reprocess the reads, holding one entry per CDR3 protein. The data hold about 110,000 distinct CDR3 sequences, with about 40% observed a single time. V was pared by 4 bases and J by 7 bases, with 11 bases between. The CDR3 has 12 residues. Germline V gene data show CDR1 as DFQATT and CDR2 as SNEGSKA (reference sequence). This sequence was found in a human donor in good health (CMV status not recorded). Some clones in this sample may be carry-over from other donors' samples. Here the sequenced sample was CD8+ T cells from cultured PBMCs, taken from culture after CMV antigen stimulation. The rearrangement joins TRBV20-1 to TRBJ1-5, with unresolved D. DNA for the CDR3: TGCAGTGCTATGGGGATTGGACAGCCCCAGCATTTT. Amino acid sequence: CSAMGIGQPQHF.